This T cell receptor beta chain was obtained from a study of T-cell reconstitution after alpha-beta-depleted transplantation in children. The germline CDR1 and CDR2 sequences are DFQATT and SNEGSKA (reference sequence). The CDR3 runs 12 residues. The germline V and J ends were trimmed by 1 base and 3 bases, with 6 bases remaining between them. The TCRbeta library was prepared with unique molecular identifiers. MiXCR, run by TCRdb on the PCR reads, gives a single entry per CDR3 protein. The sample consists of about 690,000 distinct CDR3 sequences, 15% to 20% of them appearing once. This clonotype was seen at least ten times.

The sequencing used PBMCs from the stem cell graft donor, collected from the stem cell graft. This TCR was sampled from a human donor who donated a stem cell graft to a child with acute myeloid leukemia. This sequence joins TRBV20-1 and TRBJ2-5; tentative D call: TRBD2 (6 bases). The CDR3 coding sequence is TGCAGTGCTAGAGGGACTAAAGAGACCCAGTACTTC. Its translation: CSARGTKETQYF.